This T cell receptor beta chain was recorded in a study of T cell repertoires in cytomegalovirus infection. Across the whole study: In the study, CMV epitopes included recently identified HLA-C-restricted and well-studied HLA-B-restricted ones. The public TCR beta signatures pointed to both CMV infection and matching HLA type.

This CDR3 spans 15 amino acids. Trimming took 4 bases from V and 1 from J, leaving 11 bases between them. Per the germline V gene, CDR1 is SGHAT and CDR2 is FQDESV (reference sequence). Findings and caveats of the study: The cumulative frequency of public TCR beta families distinguished individuals who carried CMV together with the relevant HLA. Ex vivo responses were dominated by HLA-C-restricted CMV-specific TCR beta clonotypes.

Turning to this clonotype: Its antigen is unidentified.

TCRdb recomputed calls from the reads with MiXCR, one row per CDR3 protein. Here the sample spans some 940,000 distinct CDR3 sequences, around 31% being singletons. The sequence was obtained from a human donor in good health (CMV status not recorded). Some clones in this sample may be carry-over from other donors' samples. The source material was cultured CD8+ T cells from PBMCs, sampled from culture after CMV antigen stimulation. The chain uses TRBV11-1 and TRBJ1-3, with a tentative D call TRBD1 (5 bases). This CDR3 reads CASSSTGHSGNTIYF. The CDR3 DNA sequence: TGTGCCAGCAGCTCCACAGGCCATTCTGGAAACACCATATATTTT.